The count of the clone carrying this T cell receptor (beta chain) is one. Germline CDR1 MNHEY, CDR2 SMNVEV (reference sequence). V dropped 6 bases and J dropped 2 bases, with 13 bases sitting between them. The CDR3 runs 14 residues. This sample was taken from a study of technical replicates of blood from a few donors. Data came from immunoSEQ multiplex PCR; TCRdb stores just in-frame clones and leaves some out. Of tens of thousands of clones listed, 96% are singletons. The J gene is TRBJ2-5, the V gene TRBV27; maybe TRBD1 (5 bases). This receptor was obtained from a human donor in good health. Specimen: T cells isolated from PBMCs. The CDR3 sequence is CASSLMDKQETQYF. The CDR3 nucleotides read TGTGCCAGCAGCCTAATGGACAAGCAAGAGACCCAGTACTTC.